What follows are 10 T cell receptor beta chains derived from one specimen sequenced in a study of molecular identifiers for immune sequencing clone quantification. MiXCR, applied by TCRdb to the PCR reads, yields one record per CDR3 protein. The sample holds about 640,000 distinct CDR3 sequences; approximately 20% are singletons and the top ten take 0.75% to 0.95%. Sequences were obtained from naive CD8+ T cells from blood, with Jurkat cell RNA spiked in. Subset noted: FACS-sorted CD8+CD4-CCR7+CD45RA+ naive T cells. The origin of the receptors is a human donor in good health. Some libraries in this study had Jurkat cell RNA spiked in.

This chain connects TRBV20-1 to TRBJ1-2, with D perhaps matching TRBD1 (5 bases). CDR1 DFQATT and CDR2 SNEGSKA come from the germline V gene (reference sequence). This CDR3 contains 13 residues. Trimming removed 0 bases at V and 4 bases at J, with 9 bases between. CDR3 loop: CSARDRDFYGYTF. In DNA form, the CDR3 reads TGCAGTGCTAGAGACAGGGATTTCTATGGCTACACCTTC.

This clonotype has at least ten counts. The chain combines TRBV12-3 or TRBV12-4 with TRBJ2-7, with 8 bases identical to TRBD2. The CDR3 totals 13 residues. The ends lost 6 bases at V and 5 bases at J; junction bases unmatched: 6. The DNA for the CDR3 is TGTGCCAGCAGCCGGGGGGGGGCCCACGAGCAGTACTTC. Amino acids: CASSRGGAHEQYF.

As concerns this clonotype: At one boundary the junction diverges from the germline segment, which might be a read error. The V and J genes are TRBV25-1 and TRBJ1-5, with a weak D call TRBD1 (5 bases). The CDR3 totals 14 residues. Per the germline V gene, CDR1 is MGHDK and CDR2 is SYGVNS. The chain's CDR3 is CASSDSGSSQPRHF. The CDR3, as DNA: TGTGCCAGCAGTGACTCAGGGTCGAGTCAGCCCCGGCATTTT. The complete variable domain, with remaining parts taken from reference TRBV25-1 and TRBJ1-5, reads EADIYQTPRYLVIGTGKKITLECSQTMGHDKMYWYQQDPGMELHLIHYSYGVNSTEKGDLSSESTVSRIRTEHFPLTLESARPSHTSQYLCASSDSGSSQPRHFGDGTRLSIL.

V is TRBV19 and J is TRBJ1-1; D call uncertain. Germline V gene lookup returns CDR1 LNHDA and CDR2 SQIVND (reference sequence). The ends were cut back, 1 base at V and 5 bases at J, with 14 bases in the middle. The CDR3 has 15 residues. This chain's CDR3 is CASSIGPNLWTEAFF. The DNA for the CDR3 is TGTGCCAGTAGTATAGGTCCCAACTTGTGGACTGAAGCTTTCTTT.

This clonotype was counted at least ten times. This chain links TRBV30 with TRBJ2-7; 7 bases agree with TRBD1. The CDR3 spans 13 residues. The V and J ends lost 0 bases and 3 bases, in that order; junction bases with no gene match: 2. Germline V lookup: CDR1 GTSNPN, CDR2 SVGIG (reference sequence). CDR3 in amino acids: CAWSVGTDYEQYF. The CDR3 DNA reads as TGTGCCTGGAGTGTTGGGACAGACTACGAGCAGTACTTC. The full variable domain, its missing parts supplied by reference TRBV30 and TRBJ2-7, is SQTIHQWPATLVQPVGSPLSLECTVEGTSNPNLYWYRQAAGRGLQLLFYSVGIGQISSEVPQNLSASRPQDRQFILSSKKLLLSDSGFYLCAWSVGTDYEQYFGPGTRLTVT.

CDR3 loop: CASSLRGYTGELFF. The DNA of the CDR3 is TGCGCCAGCAGTCTACGGGGGTACACCGGGGAGCTGTTTTTT. The chain couples TRBV5-1 to TRBJ2-2, with a tentative D call TRBD2 (6 bases). With 5 bases removed from V and 3 bases from J, the gap between germline ends came to 11 bases. The CDR3 spans 14 residues. The germline gives CDR1 SGHRS, CDR2 YFSETQ.

This clonotype was recorded at least ten times. CDR3 amino acids: CASSPALATDTQYF. CDR3 nucleotide sequence: TGTGCCAGCAGCCCAGCTCTGGCCACAGATACGCAGTATTTT. The chain has TRBV7-9 and TRBJ2-3, with D hard to call. Germline-derived CDR1 and CDR2 are SEHNR and FQNEAQ (reference sequence). This CDR3 comprises 14 residues. The V end lost 5 bases, the J end lost 2 bases, and 11 bases lay between the germline ends.

Comment on this clonotype: A much bigger clone sits one base away, suggesting this may be a read error. This sequence joins TRBV7-9 and TRBJ2-5; weak D call: TRBD1 (5 bases). Trimming took 3 bases from V and 4 from J, leaving 12 bases between them. CDR1 SEHNR and CDR2 FQNEAQ come from the germline V gene (reference sequence). The CDR3 is made up of 14 amino acids. Here the CDR3 reads CASSFGDSRETQYF. Here the CDR3 DNA reads TGTGCCAGCAGCTTCGGAGACAGCCGAGAGACCCAGTACTTC.

This clonotype was observed at least ten times. The chain couples TRBV11-2 to TRBJ1-1; TRBD1 is a possible D gene (6 bases). The V gene lost 6 bases and the J gene lost 8 bases, with 16 bases spanning the gap. The CDR3 extends over 13 amino acids. Germline CDR1 is SGHAT and CDR2 is FQNNGV. The chain's CDR3 is CASRQPGAGEAFF. As DNA, the CDR3 is TGTGCCAGCAGACAGCCAGGGGCTGGAGAAGCTTTCTTT.

This clonotype was observed many times. This chain connects TRBV5-6 to TRBJ1-1, with D tentatively TRBD1 (5 bases). Trimming removed 0 bases from V and 3 bases from J, with 15 bases in between. This CDR3 contains 16 residues. The V gene's germline CDR1 is SGHDT and CDR2 YYEEEE. The CDR3 sequence is CASSLVEAQGDTEAFF. In DNA, the CDR3 is TGTGCCAGCAGCTTGGTGGAGGCCCAAGGGGACACTGAAGCTTTCTTT.